This TCR beta chain is from a study of control samples from healthy donors and cancer patients. V was pared by 4 bases and J by 8 bases, with 15 bases between. This CDR3 is 14 amino acids long. CDR1 and CDR2 (germline): SGHRS, YFSETQ. The protocol was immunoSEQ multiplex PCR, while the TCRdb copy is restricted to in-frame clones and leaves out a portion. The table lists 200,000 to 250,000 clones, 85% to 95% of them singletons. What was sequenced was blood. This clonotype was sampled from a man in his fifties in good health. The gene calls are TRBV5-1 and TRBJ1-4; D remains unclear. The CDR3 sequence: CASSPLRDDEKLFF. CDR3 in DNA: TGCGCCAGCAGCCCTCTGCGGGATGACGAAAAACTGTTTTTT.